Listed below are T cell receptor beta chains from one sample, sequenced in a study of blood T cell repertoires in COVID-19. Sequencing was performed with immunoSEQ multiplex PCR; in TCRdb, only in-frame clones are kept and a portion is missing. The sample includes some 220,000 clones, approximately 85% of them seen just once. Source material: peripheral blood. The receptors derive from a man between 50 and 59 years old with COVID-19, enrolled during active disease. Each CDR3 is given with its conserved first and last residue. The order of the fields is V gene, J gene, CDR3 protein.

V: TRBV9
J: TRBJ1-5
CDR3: CASSGGQGVGQPQHF

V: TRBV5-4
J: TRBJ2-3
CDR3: CASSSVLSGGSDTQYF

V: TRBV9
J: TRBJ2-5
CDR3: CASSIRGGPETQYF

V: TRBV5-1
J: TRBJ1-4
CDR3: CASSVGTLKAGEKLFF

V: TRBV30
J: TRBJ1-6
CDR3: CAWNYGGTLHF

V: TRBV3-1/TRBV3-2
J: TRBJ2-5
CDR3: CASSQEGQGAETQYF

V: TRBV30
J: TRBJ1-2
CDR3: CAWSTAPRYGYTF

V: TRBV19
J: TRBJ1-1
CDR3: CASSRGLLNTEAFF

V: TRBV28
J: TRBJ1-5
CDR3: CASSSGGRQPQHF

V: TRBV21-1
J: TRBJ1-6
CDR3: CASSKCPWRRTDNSPLHF

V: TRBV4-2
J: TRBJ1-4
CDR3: CASSQGEGPNEKLFF

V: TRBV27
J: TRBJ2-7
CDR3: CASSLAPRASYEQYF

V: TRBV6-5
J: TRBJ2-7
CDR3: CASSYDRPYEQYF

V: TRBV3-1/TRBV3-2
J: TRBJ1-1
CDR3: CASSQFDSGSEAFF

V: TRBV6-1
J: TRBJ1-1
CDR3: CASSEVGGWTEAFF

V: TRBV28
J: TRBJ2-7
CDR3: CASSLEQGWYDTYEQYF

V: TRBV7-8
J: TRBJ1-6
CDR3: CASVRDRTYNSPLHF

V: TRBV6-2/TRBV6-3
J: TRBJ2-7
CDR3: CASSYSRQSYEQYF

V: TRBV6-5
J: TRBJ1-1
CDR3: CASSYPQGGLRTEAFF

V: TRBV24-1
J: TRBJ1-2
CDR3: CATSDAPGENYGYTF

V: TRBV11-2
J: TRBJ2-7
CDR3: CASSSGVHSSYEQYF

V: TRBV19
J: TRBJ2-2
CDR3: CASSIRVGGTGELFF

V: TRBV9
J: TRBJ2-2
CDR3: CASSVVGQNTGELFF

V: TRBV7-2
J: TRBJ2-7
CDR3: CASSPAGGWSSYEQYF

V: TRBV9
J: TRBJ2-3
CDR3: CASSDGRGDTQYF

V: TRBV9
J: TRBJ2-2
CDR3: CASSVAGDSGELFF

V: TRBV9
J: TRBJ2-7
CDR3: CASSPQGGRYEQYF

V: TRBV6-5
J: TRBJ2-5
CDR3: CASSYLGTGWQTQYF

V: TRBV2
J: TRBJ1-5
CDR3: CASSEAGRNQPQHF

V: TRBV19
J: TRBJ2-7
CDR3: CASSLSSVPYEQYF

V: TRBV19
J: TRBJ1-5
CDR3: CASSTDRVNQPQHF

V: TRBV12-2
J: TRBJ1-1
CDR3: CASRSYRDFNHMNTEAFF

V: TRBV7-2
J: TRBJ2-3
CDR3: CASSPHGTSGTDTQYF

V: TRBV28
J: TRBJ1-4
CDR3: CASSTGTRTNEKLFF

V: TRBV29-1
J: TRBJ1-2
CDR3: CSARSGQGVIGYTF

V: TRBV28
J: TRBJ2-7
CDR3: CASSLAGGTYEQYF

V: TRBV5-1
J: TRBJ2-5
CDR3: CASSRITGGQETQYF

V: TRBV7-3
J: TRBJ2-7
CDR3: CASSPGTSTHEQYF

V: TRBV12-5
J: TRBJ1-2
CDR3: CASSAGGRNYGYTF

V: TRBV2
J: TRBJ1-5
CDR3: CASSVQGGGGQPQHF

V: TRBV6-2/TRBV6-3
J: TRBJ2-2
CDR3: CASSYWGGYTGELFF

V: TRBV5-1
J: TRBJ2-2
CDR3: CASSPTYLAGARMGANTGELFF

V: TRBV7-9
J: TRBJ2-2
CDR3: CASRLGTKNTGELFF

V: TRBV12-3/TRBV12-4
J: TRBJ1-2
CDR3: CASSLGQADGYTF

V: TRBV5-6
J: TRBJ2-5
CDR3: CASSFKSSGVQETQYF

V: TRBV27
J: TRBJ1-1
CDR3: CATSFTGNTEAFF

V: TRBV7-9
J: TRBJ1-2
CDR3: CPQGSPQILRANYGYTF

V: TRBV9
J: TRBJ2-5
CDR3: CASSKQGLAGETQYF

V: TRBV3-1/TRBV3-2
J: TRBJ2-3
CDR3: CASSQGSSGRLDTQYF

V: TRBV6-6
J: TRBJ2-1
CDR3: CASSYAYEQFF